Presented here are 6 T cell receptor beta chains from one specimen sequenced in a study of blood T cell repertoires in COVID-19. Here immunoSEQ multiplex PCR was the method, and the copy in TCRdb shows in-frame clones only, minus some. The table includes hundreds of thousands of clones, 79% detected once. Sequenced: peripheral blood. The origin of the receptors is a woman aged 40-49 years with active or convalescent COVID-19.

The rearrangement uses TRBV7-9 and TRBJ2-3; no firm D call. CDR3 size: 12 residues. Germline values: CDR1 SEHNR, CDR2 FQNEAQ (reference sequence). The V gene lost 5 bases and the J gene lost 7 bases, with 10 bases spanning the gap. This chain's CDR3 is CASSPSGNTQYF. CDR3 in DNA: TGTGCCAGCAGCCCCAGTGGTAATACGCAGTATTTT.

The chain couples TRBV9 to TRBJ1-1; no reliable D call. Germline V lookup: CDR1 SGDLS, CDR2 YYNGEE. The CDR3 extends over 15 amino acids. V shed 2 bases and J shed 0 bases, with 11 bases lying between them. The DNA of the CDR3 is TGTGCCAGCAGCGTGAGCGCCCTTATGAACACTGAAGCTTTCTTT. This translates into CASSVSALMNTEAFF. Based on the CDR3 plus reference TRBV9 and TRBJ1-1, the full variable domain is DSGVTQTPKHLITATGQRVTLRCSPRSGDLSVYWYQQSLDQGLQFLIQYYNGEERAKGNILERFSAQQFPDLHSELNLSSLELGDSALYFCASSVSALMNTEAFFGQGTRLTVV.

This clone was observed a handful of times. The V call is TRBV5-1, the J call TRBJ2-2; 7 bases are shared with TRBD1. Trimming took 5 bases from V and 6 from J; bases not matched to a gene: 7. In germline, CDR1 is SGHRS, CDR2 YFSETQ. This CDR3 spans 14 amino acids. The CDR3 region has the DNA TGCGCCAGCAGAGGTACAGGGGCAGCCGGGGAGCTGTTTTTT. Translating gives CASRGTGAAGELFF.

This clone has a single count. The chain employs TRBV28 and TRBJ1-1; weak D call: TRBD1 (6 bases). CDR1 and CDR2 from the germline V gene are MDHEN and SYDVKM. The CDR3 is 15 residues long. The germline V and J ends were trimmed by 3 bases and 0 bases, with 11 bases remaining between them. The CDR3 DNA sequence: TGTGCCAGCAGTTTCCGTGGGGGCCTGAACACTGAAGCTTTCTTT. This translates into CASSFRGGLNTEAFF.

This clone was seen a single time. The CDR3 DNA sequence: TGTGCCAGCAGGCCTGGGCCACCTGGCTTCTATGGCTACACCTTC. Its protein product is CASRPGPPGFYGYTF. The V gene is TRBV27, the J gene TRBJ1-2; D is undetermined. The V end was cut by 6 bases, the J end by 4 bases, with 18 bases between. This CDR3 contains 15 residues. Germline assignment: CDR1 MNHEY and CDR2 SMNVEV (reference sequence).

In its sample, this clone was seen once. The V and J genes are TRBV3-1 (or the pseudogene TRBV3-2) and TRBJ1-1, with 10 positions matching TRBD1. The CDR3 contains 14 residues. Germline assignment: CDR1 LGHDT and CDR2 YNNKEL (reference sequence). Unmatched junction bases numbered 4, after V lost 4 bases and J lost 5 bases. The DNA of the CDR3 is TGTGCCAGCAGCCTCGGGACAGGGGAAACTGAAGCTTTCTTT. Protein: CASSLGTGETEAFF.